These T cell receptor beta chains were read from a single sample in a study of response to subunit inactivated influenza vaccine. TCRdb analysed the RT-PCR reads with MiXCR anew, one entry per CDR3 protein. Among about 780,000 distinct CDR3 sequences listed, 18% were seen once. Material: PBMCs from blood, obtained more than 4 days after vaccination. The receptors were gathered from a middle-aged man who received an inactivated influenza vaccine. CDR3s include the opening cysteine and the closing phenylalanine or tryptophan. Each record gives: clone size, D gene, J gene, V gene, CDR3 DNA, CDR3 protein. A D gene is named only where the DNA matches it firmly. Not all rows give a size; the values are once, few, many and, for expanded clones, a class.

>.|TRBD2|TRBJ2-2|TRBV12-3/TRBV12-4
TGTGCCAGCCGGAGCGGACTAGCGGTGAACACCGGGGAGCTGTTTTTT
CASRSGLAVNTGELFF
>once|.|TRBJ1-5|TRBV5-8
TGTGCCAGCAGCCCCCGATATAGTGGCAATCAGCCCCAGCATTTT
CASSPRYSGNQPQHF
>few|.|TRBJ2-1|TRBV15
TGTGCCACCAGCAGAGAAAATGGTGGGGTTGAGCAGTTCTTC
CATSRENGGVEQFF
>few|.|TRBJ1-5|TRBV20-1
TGCAGTGCTAGCCAGAGCAATCAGCCCCAGCATTTT
CSASQSNQPQHF
>.|.|TRBJ2-2|TRBV5-4
TGTGCCAGCAGCTTGCCAGGGCGTTACGACGGGGAGCTGTTTTTT
CASSLPGRYDGELFF
>few|.|TRBJ1-1|TRBV5-1
TGCGCCAGCTCCGCGGGAGAGAACACTGAAGCTTTCTTT
CASSAGENTEAFF
>few|TRBD2|TRBJ2-1|TRBV29-1
TGCAGCGTTGGAGCGGGAGGGTACAATGAGCAGTTCTTC
CSVGAGGYNEQFF
>.|.|TRBJ2-7|TRBV5-1
TGCGCCAGCAGCTTGGGCCAGCTCTCCTACGAGCAGTACTTC
CASSLGQLSYEQYF
>once|TRBD1|TRBJ2-1|TRBV7-2
TGTGCCAGCAGCTTTGGGACAGCTAGAATTTACAATGAGCAGTTCTTC
CASSFGTARIYNEQFF
>.|.|TRBJ1-2|TRBV9
TGTGCCAGCAGGTCGGTCAATAACTATGGCTACACCTTC
CASRSVNNYGYTF
>few|TRBD2|TRBJ2-7|TRBV7-2
TGTGCCAGCAGCTTAGGACTAGCGGGAGGAAGATTCGACGAGCAGTACTTC
CASSLGLAGGRFDEQYF
>.|TRBD2|TRBJ2-3|TRBV12-3/TRBV12-4
TGTGCCAGCAGTCTCCGGGGACTAGCGGGGAGATTCACAGATACGCAGTATTTT
CASSLRGLAGRFTDTQYF
>many|.|TRBJ2-7|TRBV18
TGTGCCAGCTCACCCCTACAGGGAATCTACGAGCAGTACTTC
CASSPLQGIYEQYF
>few|.|TRBJ1-6|TRBV3-1
TGTGCCAGCAGCCAAGATTGGGCATCCTATAATTCACCCCTCCACTTT
CASSQDWASYNSPLHF
>once|TRBD2|TRBJ2-6|TRBV7-8
TGTGCCAGCAGTGGACCGGGGGGGGTCGGGGCCAACGTCCTGACTTTC
CASSGPGGVGANVLTF
>.|.|TRBJ2-2|TRBV20-1
TGCAGTGCTAGAGTTCATAGGTATCCGAACACCGGGGAGCTGTTTTTT
CSARVHRYPNTGELFF
>few|.|TRBJ1-4|TRBV7-9
TGTGCCAGCAGCTTACTCTTGGCCGACAATGAAAAACTGTTTTTT
CASSLLLADNEKLFF
>.|.|TRBJ1-1|TRBV10-3
TGTGCCATCTCGGGCCACGAGACAGCCACTGAAGCTTTCTTT
CAISGHETATEAFF
>few|TRBD1|TRBJ1-1|TRBV20-1
TGCAGTGCCCGACAGGGTGCTTTGAACACTGAAGCTTTCTTT
CSARQGALNTEAFF
>.|.|TRBJ2-7|TRBV20-1
TGCAGTGCTTCAGGGGCGAACTACGAGCAGTACTTC
CSASGANYEQYF
>.|.|TRBJ2-1|TRBV5-1
TGCGCCAGCAGCGGGACTTCTGTCAATGAGCAGTTCTTC
CASSGTSVNEQFF
>few|TRBD1|TRBJ2-6|TRBV15
TGTGCCACCAGCAGGGGACAGGGATCTGGGGCCAACGTCCTGACTTTC
CATSRGQGSGANVLTF
>.|.|TRBJ2-7|TRBV19
TGTGCCAGTAGTAATCCGGCTAGCCGAGGGGAGCAGTACTTC
CASSNPASRGEQYF
>many|TRBD1|TRBJ2-5|TRBV12-3/TRBV12-4
TGTGCCAGCAGTTTGACAGGGGGCCAAGAGACCCAGTACTTC
CASSLTGGQETQYF
>.|.|TRBJ2-7|TRBV6-1
TGTGCCAGCACCCCGGCCGGGGCAGGGAGTGGCTACGAGCAGTACTTC
CASTPAGAGSGYEQYF
>.|TRBD1|TRBJ1-1|TRBV7-2
TGTGCCAGCAGCTTAGCCTCCCGGACAGGGGGTGGGAACACTGAAGCTTTCTTT
CASSLASRTGGGNTEAFF
>few|.|TRBJ2-3|TRBV5-1
TGCGCCAGCAGCTTGTGGGGTTCCGGCACAGATACGCAGTATTTT
CASSLWGSGTDTQYF
>few|.|TRBJ2-7|TRBV4-1
TGCGCCAGCAGCCAAGATGTGTTCTCGAGCTCCTACGAGCAGTACTTC
CASSQDVFSSSYEQYF
>.|TRBD1|TRBJ2-7|TRBV5-1
TGCGCCAGCAGCCGATTACCTCAATCCGGGACAGGGAGGACCTACGAGCAGTACTTC
CASSRLPQSGTGRTYEQYF
>few|TRBD2|TRBJ2-1|TRBV3-1
TGTGCCAGCAGCCCGTGGACTAGCGGGGTTCAAGGTAATGAGCAGTTCTTC
CASSPWTSGVQGNEQFF
>.|.|TRBJ2-5|TRBV12-3/TRBV12-4
TGTGCCAGCAGTACGACTGGGGACGAGACCCAGTACTTC
CASSTTGDETQYF
>few|TRBD2|TRBJ2-1|TRBV11-1
TGTGCCAGCAGCTTAGCAGGGACTAGCGGGAGGGCCTACTACAATGAGCAGTTCTTC
CASSLAGTSGRAYYNEQFF
>few|.|TRBJ2-3|TRBV4-3
TGCGCCAGCAGCCAAGCAACAGTACGGCACACAGATACGCAGTATTTT
CASSQATVRHTDTQYF
>few|TRBD2|TRBJ2-2|TRBV20-1
TGCAGTGCCCGGAGCGGGAGGGCCGCCGGGGAGCTGTTTTTT
CSARSGRAAGELFF
>.|TRBD1|TRBJ2-7|TRBV6-1
TGTGCCAGCAGACTCCGGGACAGGGGGACCTACGAGCAGTACTTC
CASRLRDRGTYEQYF
>.|TRBD2|TRBJ2-3|TRBV7-9
TGTGCCAGCAGCCCACGGACTAGCGGGGGGCCCACAGATACGCAGTATTTT
CASSPRTSGGPTDTQYF
>.|.|TRBJ1-6|TRBV20-1
TGCAGTGCTAGCAGGGGCCCCCCTGGGTCACCCCTCCACTTT
CSASRGPPGSPLHF
>few|TRBD1|TRBJ2-7|TRBV6-1
TGTGCCAGCAGTACCATGACAGGGCCTGGGGACGAGCAGTACTTC
CASSTMTGPGDEQYF
>few|.|TRBJ2-7|TRBV15
TGTGCCACCAGCAGACCCCATGGGGGCTCCTACGAGCAGTACTTC
CATSRPHGGSYEQYF
>many|TRBD2|TRBJ2-3|TRBV12-3/TRBV12-4
TGTGCCAGCAGCCGGACTAGACTAGCGGGAGGAACAGATACGCAGTATTTT
CASSRTRLAGGTDTQYF